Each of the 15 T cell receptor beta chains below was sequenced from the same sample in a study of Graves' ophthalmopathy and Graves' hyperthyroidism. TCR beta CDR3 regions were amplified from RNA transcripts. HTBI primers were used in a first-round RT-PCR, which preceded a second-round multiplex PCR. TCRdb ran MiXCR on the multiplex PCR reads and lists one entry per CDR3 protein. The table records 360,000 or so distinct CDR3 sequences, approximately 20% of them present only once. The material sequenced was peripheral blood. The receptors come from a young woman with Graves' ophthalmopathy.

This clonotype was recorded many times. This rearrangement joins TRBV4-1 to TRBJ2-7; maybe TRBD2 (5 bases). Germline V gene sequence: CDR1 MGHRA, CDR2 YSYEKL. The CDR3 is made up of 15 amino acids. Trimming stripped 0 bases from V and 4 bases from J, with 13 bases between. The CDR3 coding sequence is TGCGCCAGCAGCCAAGAGAGGGCAGTTATATACGAGCAGTACTTC. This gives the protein CASSQERAVIYEQYF.

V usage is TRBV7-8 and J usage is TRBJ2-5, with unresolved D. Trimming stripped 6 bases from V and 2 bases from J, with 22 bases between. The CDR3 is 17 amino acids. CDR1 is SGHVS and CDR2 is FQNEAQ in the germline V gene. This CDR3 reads CASSSRGASRIQETQYF. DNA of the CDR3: TGTGCCAGCAGTTCCCGAGGAGCTAGTCGGATTCAAGAGACCCAGTACTTC.

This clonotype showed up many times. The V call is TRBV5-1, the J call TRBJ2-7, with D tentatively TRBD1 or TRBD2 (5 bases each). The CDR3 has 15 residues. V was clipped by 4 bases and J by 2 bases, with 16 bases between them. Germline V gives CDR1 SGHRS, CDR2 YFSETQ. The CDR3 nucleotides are TGCGCCAGCAGCGAGGGACCGACGCTCGCCTACGAGCAGTACTTC. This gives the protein CASSEGPTLAYEQYF.

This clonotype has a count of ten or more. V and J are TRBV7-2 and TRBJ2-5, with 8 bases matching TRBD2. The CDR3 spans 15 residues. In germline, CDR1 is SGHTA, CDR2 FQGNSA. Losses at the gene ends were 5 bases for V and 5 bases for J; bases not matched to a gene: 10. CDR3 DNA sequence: TGTGCCAGCAGCGTTAGCGGGGCCTTGTGGGAGACCCAGTACTTC. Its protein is CASSVSGALWETQYF.

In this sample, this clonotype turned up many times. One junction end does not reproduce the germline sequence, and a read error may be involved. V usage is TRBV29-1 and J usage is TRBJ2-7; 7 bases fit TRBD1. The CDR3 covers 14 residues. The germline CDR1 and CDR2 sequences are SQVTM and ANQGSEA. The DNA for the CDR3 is TGCAGCGTGGAAGCCGGGACAGCCGTGGGAGAGCAGTACTTC. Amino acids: CSVEAGTAVGEQYF.

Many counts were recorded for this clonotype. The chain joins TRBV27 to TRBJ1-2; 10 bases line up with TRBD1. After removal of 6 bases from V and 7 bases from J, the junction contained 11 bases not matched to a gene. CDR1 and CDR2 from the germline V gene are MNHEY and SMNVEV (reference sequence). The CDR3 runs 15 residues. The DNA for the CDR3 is TGTGCCAGCAGACCACTCGACAGGGGGCGGGGTGGCTACACCTTC. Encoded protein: CASRPLDRGRGGYTF.

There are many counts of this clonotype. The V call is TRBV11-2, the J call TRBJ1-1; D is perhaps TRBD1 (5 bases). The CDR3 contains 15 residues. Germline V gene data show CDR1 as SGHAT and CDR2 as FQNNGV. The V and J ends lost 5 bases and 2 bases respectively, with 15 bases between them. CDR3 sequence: CASSAIGRVNTEAFF. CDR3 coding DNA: TGTGCCAGCAGCGCAATAGGCAGGGTAAACACTGAAGCTTTCTTT.

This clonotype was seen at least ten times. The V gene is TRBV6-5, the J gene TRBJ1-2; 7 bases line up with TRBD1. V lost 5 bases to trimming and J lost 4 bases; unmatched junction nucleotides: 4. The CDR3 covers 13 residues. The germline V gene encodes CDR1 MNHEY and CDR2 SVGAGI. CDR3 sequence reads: CASSQDRLYGYTF. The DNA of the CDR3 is TGTGCCAGCAGTCAGGACAGGCTCTATGGCTACACCTTC.

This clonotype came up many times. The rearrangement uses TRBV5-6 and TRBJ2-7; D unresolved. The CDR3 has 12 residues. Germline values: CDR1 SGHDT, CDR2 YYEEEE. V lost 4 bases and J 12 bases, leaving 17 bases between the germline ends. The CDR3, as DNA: TGTGCCAGCAGCACAAGCTCCCTGCGGCGGTACTTC. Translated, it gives CASSTSSLRRYF.

The CDR3 here is CASTSPRGPLHF. Written as DNA, the CDR3 is TGTGCCAGCACCTCCCCGCGCGGACCCCTCCACTTT. This chain uses TRBV28 with TRBJ1-6; D is undetermined. The CDR3 sequence is 12 residues long. V was cut by 7 bases and J by 12 bases, with 13 bases left in between. The germline gives CDR1 MDHEN, CDR2 SYDVKM.

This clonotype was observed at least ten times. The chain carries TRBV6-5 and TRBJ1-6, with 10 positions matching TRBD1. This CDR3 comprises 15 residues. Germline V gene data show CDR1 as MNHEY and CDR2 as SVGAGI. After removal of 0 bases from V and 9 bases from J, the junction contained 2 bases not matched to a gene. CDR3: CASSYSDRGPSPLHF. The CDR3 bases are TGTGCCAGCAGTTACTCTGACAGGGGGCCTTCACCCCTCCACTTT.

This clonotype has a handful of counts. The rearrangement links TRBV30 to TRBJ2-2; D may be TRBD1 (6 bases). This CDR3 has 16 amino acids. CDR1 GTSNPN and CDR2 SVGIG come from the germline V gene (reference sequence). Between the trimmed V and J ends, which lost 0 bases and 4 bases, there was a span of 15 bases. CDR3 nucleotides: TGTGCCTGGAGTGTATTCACAGGGTTGACCACCGGGGAGCTGTTTTTT. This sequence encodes CAWSVFTGLTTGELFF. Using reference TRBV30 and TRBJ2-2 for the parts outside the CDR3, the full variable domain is SQTIHQWPATLVQPVGSPLSLECTVEGTSNPNLYWYRQAAGRGLQLLFYSVGIGQISSEVPQNLSASRPQDRQFILSSKKLLLSDSGFYLCAWSVFTGLTTGELFFGEGSRLTVL.

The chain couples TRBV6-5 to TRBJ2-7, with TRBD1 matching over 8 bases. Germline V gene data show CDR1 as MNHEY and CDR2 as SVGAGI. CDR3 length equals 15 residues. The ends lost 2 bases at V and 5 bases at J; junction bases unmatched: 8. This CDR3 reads CASSYRRQGWHEQYF. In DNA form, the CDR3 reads TGTGCCAGCAGTTACCGCCGACAGGGGTGGCACGAGCAGTACTTC.

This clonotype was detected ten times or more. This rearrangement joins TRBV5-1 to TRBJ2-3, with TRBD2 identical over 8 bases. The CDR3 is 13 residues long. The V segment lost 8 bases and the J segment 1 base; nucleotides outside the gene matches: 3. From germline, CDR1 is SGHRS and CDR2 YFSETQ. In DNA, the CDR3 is TGCGCCAGTTTGCGGGAGGGCACAGATACGCAGTATTTT. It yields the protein CASLREGTDTQYF.

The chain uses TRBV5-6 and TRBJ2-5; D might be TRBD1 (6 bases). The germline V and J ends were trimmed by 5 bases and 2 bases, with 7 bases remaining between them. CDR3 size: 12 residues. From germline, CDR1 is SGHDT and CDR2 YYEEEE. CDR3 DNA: TGTGCCAGCAGGGACAGACAAGAGACCCAGTACTTC. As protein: CASRDRQETQYF.